This T cell receptor beta chain emerged from a study of regulatory T cells in long-lasting Graves disease. Findings and limits, study-wide: Persistent disease exhibited a predilection for TRBV28, TRBJ1-2 and TRBJ2-5.

In this sample, this clonotype turned up a few times. The antigen is not known. The CDR3 is made up of 12 amino acids. With 5 bases removed from V and 5 bases from J, the gap between germline ends came to 9 bases. Germline V gene lookup returns CDR1 SQVTM and CDR2 ANQGSEA. This sample's time point: persistent/refractory GD, antithyroid drugs over 5 years with positive TRAb. Scientists built the TCR library using RNA that was extracted from PBMCs. Diagnosing Graves' disease relied on the American Thyroid Association guidelines. Construction of TCR beta libraries relied on iRepertoire HTBI primers and on Arm-PCR targeting CDR3 regions. TCRdb independently ran MiXCR on the multiplex PCR reads; one entry per CDR3 protein. In the table there are a few hundred thousand distinct CDR3 sequences, 20% to 25% of which are singletons.

This chain uses TRBV29-1 with TRBJ2-2; a possible D gene is TRBD2 (5 bases). The receptor was derived from a woman aged 35 to 49 with Graves disease. The sample consisted of peripheral blood mononuclear cells (PBMCs), taken when the disease was refractory, from a patient treated with antithyroid drugs. CDR3 sequence: CSVFGETGELFF. The CDR3, as DNA: TGCAGCGTTTTCGGGGAAACCGGGGAGCTGTTTTTT.